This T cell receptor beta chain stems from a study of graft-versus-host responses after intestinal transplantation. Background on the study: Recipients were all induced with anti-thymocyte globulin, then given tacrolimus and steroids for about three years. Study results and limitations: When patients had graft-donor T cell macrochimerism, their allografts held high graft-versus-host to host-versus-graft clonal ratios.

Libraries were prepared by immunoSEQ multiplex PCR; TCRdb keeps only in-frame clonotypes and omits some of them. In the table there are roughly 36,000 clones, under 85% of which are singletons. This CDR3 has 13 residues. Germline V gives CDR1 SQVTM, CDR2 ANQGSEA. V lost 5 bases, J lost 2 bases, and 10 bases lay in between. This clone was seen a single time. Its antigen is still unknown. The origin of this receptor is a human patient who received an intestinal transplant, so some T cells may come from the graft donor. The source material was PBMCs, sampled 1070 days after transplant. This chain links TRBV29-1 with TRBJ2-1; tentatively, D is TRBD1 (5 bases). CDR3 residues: CSVTRVTYNEQFF. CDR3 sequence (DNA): TGCAGCGTTACCAGGGTCACCTACAATGAGCAGTTCTTC.